This is a list of T cell receptor beta chains from one sample in a study of blood T cell repertoires in COVID-19. Sequencing was performed with immunoSEQ multiplex PCR; in TCRdb, only in-frame clones are kept and a portion is missing. The table lists roughly 280,000 clones, about nine tenths of them singletons. The sequenced material came from PBMCs or T cells enriched from blood (not recorded which). Receptor source: a woman younger than 45 with acute COVID-19. The CDR3 runs from the conserved cysteine through the conserved F or W. Each record gives: D gene, CDR3 length, J gene, V gene, clone size, CDR3 DNA, CDR3 protein. A D gene is named only where the DNA matches it firmly. Rows give clone size only sometimes, using once, few, many, or a class for an expanded clone.

D: .
length: 18
J: TRBJ2-3
V: TRBV4-1
size: .
DNA: TGCGCCAGCAGCCTGGACAGAGCATTTATCGGTGGGACAGATACGCAGTATTTT
CDR3: CASSLDRAFIGGTDTQYF

D: .
length: 11
J: TRBJ2-1
V: TRBV10-2
size: .
DNA: TGCGCCATTGGACAGACTAATGAGCAGTTCTTC
CDR3: CAIGQTNEQFF

D: TRBD1
length: 18
J: TRBJ1-2
V: TRBV7-2
size: .
DNA: TGTGCCAGCAGCCCGAACGTCCAGACAGGGGTGATCAACTATGGCTACACCTTC
CDR3: CASSPNVQTGVINYGYTF

D: TRBD1
length: 13
J: TRBJ1-1
V: TRBV12-3/TRBV12-4
size: once
DNA: TGTGCCAGCACCTCAGGGGGAAGCACTGAAGCTTTCTTT
CDR3: CASTSGGSTEAFF

D: TRBD1
length: 14
J: TRBJ2-7
V: TRBV4-2
size: .
DNA: TGTGCCAGCAGCGCCTCCCGACAGGGTGAGTTGGTGTACTTC
CDR3: CASSASRQGELVYF

D: TRBD1
length: 18
J: TRBJ2-3
V: TRBV2
size: .
DNA: TGTGCCAGCCGCGAACACACAAGGGACAGGCCCAGCACAGATACGCAGTATTTT
CDR3: CASREHTRDRPSTDTQYF

D: .
length: 16
J: TRBJ2-2
V: TRBV2
size: few
DNA: TGTGCCAGCAGTGTCGAGACACCCTTGAACACCGGGGAGCTGTTTTTT
CDR3: CASSVETPLNTGELFF

D: .
length: 14
J: TRBJ2-1
V: TRBV11-2
size: .
DNA: TGTGCCAGCAGCTCCGGGGGGCTAGCATATGAGCAGTTCTTC
CDR3: CASSSGGLAYEQFF

D: .
length: 14
J: TRBJ1-5
V: TRBV18
size: .
DNA: TGTGCCAGCTCATGGGGCGGGGGCATCCAGCCCCAGCATTTT
CDR3: CASSWGGGIQPQHF

D: TRBD1
length: 13
J: TRBJ1-1
V: TRBV11-3
size: .
DNA: TGTGCCAGCAGCCCCAGACAGGGCGGTGAAGCTTTCTTT
CDR3: CASSPRQGGEAFF

D: .
length: 18
J: TRBJ2-1
V: TRBV4-1
size: .
DNA: TGCGCCAGCAGCCAATTTACAGGGCCCCAGAGCTCCTACAATGAGCAGTTCTTC
CDR3: CASSQFTGPQSSYNEQFF

D: TRBD2
length: 16
J: TRBJ2-1
V: TRBV24-1
size: .
DNA: TGTGCCACCAGTGATTTGAAGGCGGGAGGGCTTAATGAGCAGTTCTTC
CDR3: CATSDLKAGGLNEQFF

D: TRBD2
length: 14
J: TRBJ2-3
V: TRBV4-2
size: .
DNA: TGTGCCAGCAGTGGTCTAGCGGTTACAGATACGCAGTATTTT
CDR3: CASSGLAVTDTQYF

D: TRBD1
length: 13
J: TRBJ2-7
V: TRBV9
size: .
DNA: TGTGCCAGCAGCTTTCGGACAGGGCCCGAGCAGTACTTC
CDR3: CASSFRTGPEQYF

D: TRBD1
length: 15
J: TRBJ1-4
V: TRBV9
size: .
DNA: TGTGCCAGCAGCGTAGAGGGGACAGGGATTGAAAAACTGTTTTTT
CDR3: CASSVEGTGIEKLFF

D: .
length: 12
J: TRBJ2-3
V: TRBV6-2/TRBV6-3
size: .
DNA: TGTGCCAGCAGTTACGGGCGGGACCTTCAGTATTTT
CDR3: CASSYGRDLQYF

D: TRBD2
length: 14
J: TRBJ2-3
V: TRBV27
size: .
DNA: TGTGCCAGCAGTATGGGGGGGTTCGTAGATACGCAGTATTTT
CDR3: CASSMGGFVDTQYF

D: .
length: 13
J: TRBJ2-5
V: TRBV7-3
size: .
DNA: TGTGCCAGCAGCTTAACAGGAGGAGAGACCCAGTACTTC
CDR3: CASSLTGGETQYF

D: TRBD2
length: 17
J: TRBJ2-3
V: TRBV7-8
size: .
DNA: TGTGCCAGCAGCCTAGGGGGCTCTAGCGGGACATCAGATACGCAGTATTTT
CDR3: CASSLGGSSGTSDTQYF

D: TRBD2
length: 14
J: TRBJ2-3
V: TRBV7-9
size: once
DNA: TGTGCCAGCAGCGAGATGCTAGCGGCAGATACGCAGTATTTT
CDR3: CASSEMLAADTQYF

D: TRBD2
length: 14
J: TRBJ2-4
V: TRBV28
size: .
DNA: TGTGCCAGCACTACCGGGACTAAAGGAAACATTCAGTACTTC
CDR3: CASTTGTKGNIQYF

D: TRBD2
length: 13
J: TRBJ2-5
V: TRBV7-3
size: once
DNA: TGTGCCAGCAGCTTTGGGGGAGGGGAGACCCAGTACTTC
CDR3: CASSFGGGETQYF

D: TRBD2
length: 19
J: TRBJ2-3
V: TRBV9
size: .
DNA: TGTGCCAGCAGCGTAGATCCCGGGGGGGCGGGACTCCACACAGATACGCAGTATTTT
CDR3: CASSVDPGGAGLHTDTQYF

D: TRBD1
length: 14
J: TRBJ1-1
V: TRBV28
size: .
DNA: TGTGCCAGCCTATCCGGACAGGCCGACACTGAAGCTTTCTTT
CDR3: CASLSGQADTEAFF

D: .
length: 16
J: TRBJ2-7
V: TRBV28
size: .
DNA: TGTGCCAGCAGTCCCAGAACAGGGGGGGGTTTGTACGAGCAGTACTTC
CDR3: CASSPRTGGGLYEQYF

D: .
length: 12
J: TRBJ1-2
V: TRBV5-8
size: many
DNA: TGTGCCAGCAGCCCCGTGAGCTATGGCTACACCTTC
CDR3: CASSPVSYGYTF

D: .
length: 15
J: TRBJ1-1
V: TRBV5-5
size: .
DNA: TGTGCCAGCAGCTTGCCACGTACGGGGGGCACTGAAGCTTTCTTT
CDR3: CASSLPRTGGTEAFF

D: .
length: 16
J: TRBJ2-7
V: TRBV15
size: .
DNA: TGTGCCACCAGCCCAGACGAGGGCGGAACCTATTACGAGCAGTACTTC
CDR3: CATSPDEGGTYYEQYF

D: TRBD1
length: 15
J: TRBJ1-1
V: TRBV24-1
size: .
DNA: TGTGCCACCAGGACAGGGCCTGAGATGAACACTGAAGCTTTCTTT
CDR3: CATRTGPEMNTEAFF

D: TRBD1
length: 17
J: TRBJ2-1
V: TRBV28
size: .
DNA: TGTGCCAGCAGTTTTAATGGGGCAGGGGGAATAAACAATGAGCAGTTCTTC
CDR3: CASSFNGAGGINNEQFF

D: .
length: 18
J: TRBJ1-6
V: TRBV27
size: .
DNA: TGTGCCAGCAGTCCCTTGACCGACTCTAGCTCCTATAATTCACCCCTCCACTTT
CDR3: CASSPLTDSSSYNSPLHF

D: .
length: 19
J: TRBJ2-6
V: TRBV15
size: few
DNA: TGTGCCACCAGCAGAGAATTCCCAGGCGCCTTACCCTTGGCCAACGTCCTGACTTTC
CDR3: CATSREFPGALPLANVLTF

D: TRBD2
length: 16
J: TRBJ2-5
V: TRBV19
size: .
DNA: TGTGCCAGTAGTATCCTGGCTAGCGGGAGGAAAGAGACCCAGTACTTC
CDR3: CASSILASGRKETQYF

D: .
length: 14
J: TRBJ1-5
V: TRBV28
size: .
DNA: TGTGCCAGCAGTTTGTCTAGCGTCAATCAGCCCCAGCATTTT
CDR3: CASSLSSVNQPQHF

D: TRBD2
length: 15
J: TRBJ2-2
V: TRBV11-2
size: once
DNA: TGTGCCAGCAGCCCGACTAGCGTTAACACCGGGGAGCTGTTTTTT
CDR3: CASSPTSVNTGELFF

D: .
length: 14
J: TRBJ2-3
V: TRBV19
size: .
DNA: TGTGCCAGTAGGGCCCCAAGTATTAGCGGAACCCAGTATTTT
CDR3: CASRAPSISGTQYF